Listed below are T cell receptor beta chains from one sample, sequenced in a study of regulatory T cells in long-lasting Graves disease. TCRdb processed the multiplex PCR reads anew with MiXCR; each CDR3 protein has one entry. The table lists about 400,000 distinct CDR3 sequences, 15% of them singletons. The data also belong to a second study, concerning T cells in Graves' hyperthyroidism and ophthalmopathy.

Material: peripheral blood mononuclear cells (PBMCs), obtained at new diagnosis, from a patient treated with antithyroid drugs. The receptor set was obtained from a woman aged 40 to 49 with Graves disease. CDR3s include the opening cysteine and the closing phenylalanine or tryptophan. D genes are given only for firm matches. Clone size is not always given. Where it is, it says once, few, many or a class for expanded clones.

TRBJ1-2 few . TRBV29-1 TGCAGCGTTGTTTTAGTGGGGGATGGCTACACCTTC CSVVLVGDGYTF
TRBJ2-7 many . TRBV28 TGTGCCAGCAGTCCCTACGGGGGAAGAGGCTCCTACGAGCAGTACTTC CASSPYGGRGSYEQYF
TRBJ2-3 . . TRBV6-2/TRBV6-3 TGTGCCAGCAGTTACTCGGGGGGACAGCCCACAGATACGCAGTATTTT CASSYSGGQPTDTQYF
TRBJ1-3 few TRBD1 TRBV12-3/TRBV12-4 TGTGCCAGCAGACAGGGGACCAGAAACACCATATATTTT CASRQGTRNTIYF
TRBJ1-2 many TRBD1 TRBV27 TGTGCCAGCAGCGAACAGGGGGACTTCTATGGCTACACCTTC CASSEQGDFYGYTF
TRBJ1-2 few TRBD1 TRBV19 TGTGCCAGTAGTATAGGGACAGGGGCCACCCATTATGGCTACACCTTC CASSIGTGATHYGYTF
TRBJ2-5 many . TRBV19 TGTGCCAGTAGCAAGCTCACAGGGGAGACCCAGTACTTC CASSKLTGETQYF
TRBJ2-2 many . TRBV12-3/TRBV12-4 TGTGCCAGCAGTTTAGAATCAGGGAGGAGACACGGGGAGCTGTTTTTT CASSLESGRRHGELFF
TRBJ2-3 . . TRBV6-2/TRBV6-3 TGTGCCAGCAGTTACTCCGTAGAGATCGTGTATTTT CASSYSVEIVYF
TRBJ2-1 . . TRBV19 TGTGCCAGTAGTAGGGAGGACAGTGTGCTTGATGAGCAGTTCTTC CASSREDSVLDEQFF
TRBJ1-6 few . TRBV9 TGTGCCAGCAGCGTAGGGGAGGCTGTCTATAATTCACCCCTCCACTTT CASSVGEAVYNSPLHF
TRBJ2-5 many . TRBV2 TGTGCCAGCAGCTTAAAAGAGACCCAGTACTTC CASSLKETQYF
TRBJ2-1 . TRBD2 TRBV7-3 TGTGCCAGCAGCAGAGACGGGACTAGCGGACAGTACAATGAGCAGTTCTTC CASSRDGTSGQYNEQFF
TRBJ2-6 . TRBD1 TRBV27 TGTGCCAGCAGCAAGGCTGGACAGGGGGCATCTGGGGCCAACGTCCTGACTTTC CASSKAGQGASGANVLTF
TRBJ1-2 . TRBD1 TRBV18 TGTGCCAGCTCACCACCCCGGACAGGGTTATTCCAGCCGGATGGCTACACCTTC CASSPPRTGLFQPDGYTF